This T cell receptor beta chain was recovered during a study of cytomegalovirus exposure and HLA in healthy donors. With 60 Vbeta and 13 Jbeta primers, the PCR was carried out. TCRdb keeps only in-frame clones here, not all; method: immunoSEQ multiplex PCR. The sample lists around 99,000 clones; almost 75% were seen once. General study results and limits: Further analysis, carried out later, found HLA-associated TCR beta chains more clonally expanded than equally common other chains. Cytomegalovirus association was assigned to 170 or so TCR beta chains.

This CDR3 has 15 residues. V lost 2 bases and J lost 5; bases outside the gene matches: 5. CDR1 is GTSNPN and CDR2 is SVGIG in the germline V gene (reference sequence). Details on this clone: Its antigen is as yet unknown.

V usage is TRBV30 and J usage is TRBJ2-5; 13 bases are shared with TRBD2. Specimen: PBMCs. The sequence was collected from a man between 40 and 49 years old in good health and CMV-seronegative. CDR3 coding DNA: TGTGCCTGGAGTTCCCGACTAGCGGGGGGCGAGACCCAGTACTTC. Translated: CAWSSRLAGGETQYF. The variable domain in full, with the rest retrieved from reference TRBV30 and TRBJ2-5, is SQTIHQWPATLVQPVGSPLSLECTVEGTSNPNLYWYRQAAGRGLQLLFYSVGIGQISSEVPQNLSASRPQDRQFILSSKKLLLSDSGFYLCAWSSRLAGGETQYFGPGTRLLVL.